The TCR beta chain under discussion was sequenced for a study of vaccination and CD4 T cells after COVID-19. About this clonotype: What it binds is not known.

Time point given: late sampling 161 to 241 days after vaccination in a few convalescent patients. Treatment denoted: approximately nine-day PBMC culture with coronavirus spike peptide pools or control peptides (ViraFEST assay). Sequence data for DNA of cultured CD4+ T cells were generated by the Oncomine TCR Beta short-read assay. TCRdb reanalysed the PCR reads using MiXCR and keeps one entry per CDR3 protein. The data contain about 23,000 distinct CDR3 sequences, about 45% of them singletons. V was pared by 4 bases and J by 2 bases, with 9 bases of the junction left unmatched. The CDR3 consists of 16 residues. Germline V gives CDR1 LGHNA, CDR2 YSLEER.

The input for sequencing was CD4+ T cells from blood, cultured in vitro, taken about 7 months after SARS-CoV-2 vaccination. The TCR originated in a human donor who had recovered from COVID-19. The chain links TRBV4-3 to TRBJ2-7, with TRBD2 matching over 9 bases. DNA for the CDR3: TGCGCCAGCAGCCTCGAACTAGCGGGCAATACCTACGAGCAGTACTTC. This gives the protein CASSLELAGNTYEQYF.